This T cell receptor (beta chain) was found in a study of cytomegalovirus exposure and HLA in healthy donors. Only a few counts were recorded for this clone. The antigen is not known. Findings and limits, study-wide: Sequences of the TCR beta chain were said to predict the HLA-A and HLA-B alleles of most subjects accurately.

With 60 Vbeta and 13 Jbeta primers, the PCR was carried out. Only in-frame clones appear in the TCRdb table, and some are missing; sequencing was by immunoSEQ multiplex PCR. Counted here are 150,000 to 200,000 clones, over 60% occurring once; the ten biggest clones make up about 1%. Germline CDR1 is MNHNS and CDR2 is SASEGT. This CDR3 is 14 amino acids long. The germline V and J ends were trimmed by 7 bases and 3 bases, with 15 bases remaining between them. Sequenced sample: PBMCs. This TCR derives from a middle-aged woman in good health and CMV-seronegative. The chain employs TRBV6-1 and TRBJ1-2; D uncertain. For the CDR3, the DNA is TGTGCCAGCACTCTAGGTCGGGGAGACTATGGCTACACCTTC. Its translation is CASTLGRGDYGYTF.